Below, 2 T cell receptor beta chains from the same sample are listed, as sequenced in a study of neurological immune-mediated disorders. TCRdb analysed the 5' RACE reads with MiXCR anew, one entry per CDR3 protein. The table lists approximately 65,000 distinct CDR3 sequences, roughly 3.7% of them singletons. Sequencing was carried out using PBMCs. The receptors were sampled from a man aged 45 to 65 with multiple sclerosis.

This clonotype was counted many times. The chain links TRBV6-5 to TRBJ1-4; the match to TRBD1 covers 9 bases. Trimming at V came to 7 bases and at J to 7 bases, leaving 7 bases not matched to a gene. The germline gives CDR1 MNHEY, CDR2 SVGAGI. This CDR3 is built from 14 residues. CDR3 in amino acids: CASNRQGVREKLFF. The CDR3 region has the DNA TGTGCCAGCAATCGACAGGGGGTTCGTGAAAAACTGTTTTTT.

This clonotype was detected ten times or more. V is TRBV20-1 and J is TRBJ2-4; D is ambiguous. Germline assignment: CDR1 DFQATT and CDR2 SNEGSKA (reference sequence). The CDR3 has 14 residues. Trimming removed 3 bases from V and 0 bases from J, with 9 bases in between. For the CDR3, the DNA is TGCAGTGCTAGCGATAGGGTAGCCAAAAACATTCAGTACTTC. Translated, it gives CSASDRVAKNIQYF.